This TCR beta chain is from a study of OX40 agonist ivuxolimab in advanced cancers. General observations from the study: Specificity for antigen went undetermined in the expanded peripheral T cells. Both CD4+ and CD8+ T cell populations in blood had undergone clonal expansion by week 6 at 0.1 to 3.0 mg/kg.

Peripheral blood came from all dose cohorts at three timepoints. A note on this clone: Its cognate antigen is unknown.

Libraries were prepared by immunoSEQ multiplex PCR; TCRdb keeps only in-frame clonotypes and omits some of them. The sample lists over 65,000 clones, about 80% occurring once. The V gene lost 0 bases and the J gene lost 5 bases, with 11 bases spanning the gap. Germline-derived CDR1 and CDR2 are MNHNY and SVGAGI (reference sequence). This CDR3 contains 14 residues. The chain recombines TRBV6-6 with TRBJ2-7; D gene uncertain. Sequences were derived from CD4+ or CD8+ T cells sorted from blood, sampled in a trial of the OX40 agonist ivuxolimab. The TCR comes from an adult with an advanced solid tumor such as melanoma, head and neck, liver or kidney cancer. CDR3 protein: CASSYSGINHEQYF. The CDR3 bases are TGTGCCAGCAGTTACTCGGGAATAAACCACGAGCAGTACTTC.